The present T cell receptor (beta chain) was sequenced within a study of blood T cells in healthy people across ages. Together with a sample-barcoded 5' primer, a J-beta primer mix was included in a second PCR lasting about 7 to 12 cycles. Each cDNA molecule received a tag from a template-switch adaptor that had 12 random nucleotides. TCRdb fed the 5' RACE reads into MiXCR, producing one record per CDR3 protein. The table records 800,000 to 950,000 distinct CDR3 sequences, roughly 50% of them present only once. The V and J ends lost 5 bases and 4 bases respectively, with 13 bases between them. Germline loops: CDR1 SGHTA, CDR2 FQGNSA. The CDR3 loop spans 14 amino acids. A few counts support this clonotype.

This chain links TRBV7-2 with TRBJ2-3, with unresolved D. The sample comprised blood. The receptor's source is a young man in good health. CDR3 nucleotides: TGTGCCAGCAGCGCTGTAGGGCGCGCAGATACGCAGTATTTT. It specifies CASSAVGRADTQYF.